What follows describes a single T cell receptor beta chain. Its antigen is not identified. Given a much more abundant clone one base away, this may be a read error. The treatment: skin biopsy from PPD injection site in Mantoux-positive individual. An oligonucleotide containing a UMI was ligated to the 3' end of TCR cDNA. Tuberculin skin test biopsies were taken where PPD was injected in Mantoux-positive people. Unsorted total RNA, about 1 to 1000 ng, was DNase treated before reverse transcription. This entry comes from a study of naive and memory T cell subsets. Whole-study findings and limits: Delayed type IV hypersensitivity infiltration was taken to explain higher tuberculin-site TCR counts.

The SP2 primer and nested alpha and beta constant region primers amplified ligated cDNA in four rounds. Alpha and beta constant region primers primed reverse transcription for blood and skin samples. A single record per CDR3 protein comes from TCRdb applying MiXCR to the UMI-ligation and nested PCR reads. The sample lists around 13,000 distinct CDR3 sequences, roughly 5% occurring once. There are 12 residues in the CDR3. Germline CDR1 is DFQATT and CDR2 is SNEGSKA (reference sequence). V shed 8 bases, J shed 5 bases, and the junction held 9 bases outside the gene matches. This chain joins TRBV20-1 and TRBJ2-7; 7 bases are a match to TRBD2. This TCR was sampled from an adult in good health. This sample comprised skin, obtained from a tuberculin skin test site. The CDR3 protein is CSIPRGVNEQYF. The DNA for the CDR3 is TGCAGTATCCCCCGGGGGGTAAACGAGCAGTACTTC.